The 6 T cell receptor beta chains below come from one sample, sequenced in a study of CDR3 diversity in severe acne. TCRdb passed the PCR reads through MiXCR, listing each CDR3 protein once. The top ten hold around 12% of the sample, which has over 100,000 distinct CDR3 sequences, more than 45% seen once. Sequencing input: blood. Every receptor here comes from a male donor with acne.

This clonotype was counted many times. The junction and the germline gene differ at one end; a read error may be behind it. The CDR3 bases are TGTGCCAGCAGGTACTCTAGCGGGACGGATACGCAGTATTTT. Protein: CASRYSSGTDTQYF. This rearrangement joins TRBV6-6 to TRBJ2-3, with TRBD2 matching over 9 bases. The CDR3 has 14 amino acids. Germline-derived CDR1 and CDR2 are MNHNY and SVGAGI (reference sequence).

V is TRBV7-6 and J is TRBJ1-1; D might be TRBD1 (5 bases). The V end lost 0 bases, the J end lost 7 bases, and 12 bases lay between the germline ends. CDR3 length: 14 amino acids. CDR1 is SGHVS, CDR2 FNYEAQ, per germline. CDR3 residues: CASSLAYGGDEAFF. The DNA of the CDR3 is TGTGCCAGCAGCTTAGCATATGGGGGTGATGAAGCTTTCTTT.

The rearrangement uses TRBV20-1 and TRBJ2-5; D unresolved. Germline lookup yields CDR1 DFQATT and CDR2 SNEGSKA (reference sequence). This CDR3 is 12 amino acids long. The ends were cut back, 2 bases at V and 2 bases at J, with 6 bases in the middle. The CDR3 DNA sequence: TGCAGTGCTAGACAGAGACAAGAGACCCAGTACTTC. Its translation: CSARQRQETQYF.

This chain links TRBV7-2 with TRBJ1-1; no clear D. The CDR3 is 16 residues long. The ends were cut back, 7 bases at V and 6 bases at J, with 24 bases in the middle. Germline V lookup: CDR1 SGHTA, CDR2 FQGNSA. The CDR3: CASMLSLGFYLPEAFF. For the CDR3, the DNA is TGTGCCAGCATGTTATCCCTGGGTTTCTATCTTCCTGAAGCTTTCTTT.

As to this clonotype: A read error is possible here, since a much larger clone lies one base away. The chain is built from TRBV11-3 and TRBJ2-2; possible D gene TRBD1, 5 bases. Germline CDR1 is SGHNT and CDR2 is YENEEA. The CDR3 contains 13 residues. CDR3 coding DNA: TGTGCCAGCGGCTTAAGGGGCTCCGGGGAGCTGTTTTTT. This gives the protein CASGLRGSGELFF. The full variable domain, its missing parts supplied by reference TRBV11-3 and TRBJ2-2, is EAGVVQSPRYKIIEKKQPVAFWCNPISGHNTLYWYLQNLGQGPELLIRYENEEAVDDSQLPKDRFSAERLKGVDSTLKIQPAELGDSAVYLCASGLRGSGELFFGEGSRLTVL.

The chain is built from TRBV20-1 and TRBJ2-3; the match to TRBD2 covers 11 bases. The CDR3 covers 16 residues. Germline V gives CDR1 DFQATT, CDR2 SNEGSKA (reference sequence). The J segment lost 5 bases and the V segment lost 4 bases, leaving 11 bases of the junction unmatched. The CDR3 is CSANRPGLAEGDTQYF. In nucleotides, the CDR3 is TGCAGTGCTAACAGACCGGGACTAGCGGAAGGAGATACGCAGTATTTT.